The 2 T cell receptor beta chains presented below share a single source sample, sequenced in a study of human thymus T cells. Resections obtained during corrective heart surgery supplied the thymus tissue. Only in-frame clones appear in the TCRdb table, and some are missing; sequencing was by immunoSEQ multiplex PCR. The data contain some 120,000 clones, about 94% of them singletons. Sample: thymus tissue. Every receptor here comes from a boy in the first two years of life with a congenital heart defect but otherwise immunologically healthy.

The rearrangement uses TRBV4-3 and TRBJ1-5; the match to TRBD1 covers 9 bases. This CDR3 contains 17 residues. CDR1 is LGHNA and CDR2 is YSLEER in the germline V gene. Trimming took 0 bases from V and 2 from J; bases not matched to a gene: 5. CDR3 nucleotides: TGCGCCAGCAGCCAAGAGGCGTGGGACAGGGGCAATCAGCCCCAGCATTTT. It is translated as CASSQEAWDRGNQPQHF.

The chain couples TRBV7-2 to TRBJ2-3; D might be TRBD2 (7 bases). Germline-derived CDR1 and CDR2 are SGHTA and FQGNSA. V gave up 8 bases and J gave up 1 base, with 16 bases separating them. The CDR3 totals 15 residues. The CDR3 DNA is TGTGCCAGCGTGGGGGGGCCGATTCGCACAGATACGCAGTATTTT. Its protein product is CASVGGPIRTDTQYF.